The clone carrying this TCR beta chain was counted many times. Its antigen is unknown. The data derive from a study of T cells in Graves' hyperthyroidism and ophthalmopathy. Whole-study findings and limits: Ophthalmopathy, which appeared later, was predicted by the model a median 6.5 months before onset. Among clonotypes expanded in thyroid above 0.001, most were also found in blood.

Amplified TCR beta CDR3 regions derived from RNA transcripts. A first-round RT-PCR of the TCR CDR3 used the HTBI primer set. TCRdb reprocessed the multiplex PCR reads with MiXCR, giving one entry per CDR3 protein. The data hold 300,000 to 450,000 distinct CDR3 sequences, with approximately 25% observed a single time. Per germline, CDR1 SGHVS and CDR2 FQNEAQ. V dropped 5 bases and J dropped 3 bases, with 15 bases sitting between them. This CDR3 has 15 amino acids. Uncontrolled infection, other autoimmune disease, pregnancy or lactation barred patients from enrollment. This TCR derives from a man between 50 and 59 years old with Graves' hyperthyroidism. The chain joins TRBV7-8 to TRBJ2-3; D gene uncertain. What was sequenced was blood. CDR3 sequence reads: CASSGRAWRTDTQYF. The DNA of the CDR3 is TGTGCCAGCAGCGGCCGGGCCTGGCGGACAGATACGCAGTATTTT.